This T cell receptor beta chain was recovered during a study of radiation and T cells in renal cell carcinoma. The V gene's germline CDR1 is SGDLS and CDR2 YYNGEE. The CDR3 covers 14 residues. V was cut by 0 bases and J by 5 bases, with 11 bases left in between. Treatment specified: treatment-naive control, cytoreductive nephrectomy. Controls included a few female and fewer than twelve male donors, resected 2011 to 2014. The protocol was immunoSEQ multiplex PCR, while the TCRdb copy is restricted to in-frame clones and leaves out a portion. Counted here are 10,000 to 15,000 clones, about 65% occurring once; the ten biggest clones make up around 19%.

The chain carries TRBV9 and TRBJ2-5, with D perhaps TRBD2 (5 bases). The receptor was derived from a woman over 75 with renal cell carcinoma. Sequenced here: tumor tissue, sampled from a patient whose treatment was nephrectomy without radiotherapy. The CDR3 here is CASSVETRGETQYF. The DNA of the CDR3 is TGTGCCAGCAGCGTAGAAACCCGCGGGGAGACCCAGTACTTC.